A single sample is the source of the 32 T cell receptor beta chains below, sequenced in a study of cytomegalovirus exposure and HLA in healthy donors. Both 60 Vbeta primers and 13 Jbeta primers went into the PCR. Some clones are missing from TCRdb's copy, which holds only in-frame ones; the method was immunoSEQ multiplex PCR. This sample carries 68,000 or so clones, roughly 77% of them seen once, and the ten largest clones take 6.5%. The sample was PBMCs. These receptors were collected from a human donor in good health.

The chain is built from TRBV19 and TRBJ1-1; a weak D match, TRBD1 (5 bases). From germline, CDR1 is LNHDA and CDR2 SQIVND (reference sequence). Trimming stripped 7 bases from V and 6 bases from J, with 12 bases between. The CDR3 sequence is 12 residues long. CDR3 coding DNA: TGTGCCAGTACCTTTCAGGGCTCTGAAGCTTTCTTT. As protein: CASTFQGSEAFF.

J is TRBJ2-2 and V is TRBV19, with a weak D call TRBD2 (6 bases). V gave up 4 bases and J gave up 0 bases, with 9 bases separating them. The CDR3 loop spans 15 amino acids. Germline CDR1 reads LNHDA; CDR2 reads SQIVND (reference sequence). This CDR3 is CASSTRLANTGELFF. The CDR3 nucleotides are TGTGCCAGTAGTACTCGACTAGCGAACACCGGGGAGCTGTTTTTT.

The chain uses TRBV7-2 and TRBJ2-7, with TRBD1 as a possible D gene (6 bases). The germline V gene encodes CDR1 SGHTA and CDR2 FQGNSA. The CDR3 runs to 16 residues. V was clipped by 1 base and J by 0 bases, with 13 bases between them. This CDR3 reads CASSLGGLPSSYEQYF. As DNA, the CDR3 is TGTGCCAGCAGCTTAGGGGGGCTTCCAAGCTCCTACGAGCAGTACTTC.

The gene calls are TRBV2 and TRBJ2-1; 11 positions match TRBD2. Germline CDR1 is SNHLY and CDR2 is FYNNEI. The CDR3 has 15 amino acids. The junction had 7 bases not matched to a gene; V was cut back by 6 bases and J by 6 bases. The CDR3 coding sequence is TGTGCCAGCAGCAAGCTAGCGGGGGGCTTCAATGAGCAGTTCTTC. The encoded protein is CASSKLAGGFNEQFF. The full variable domain, completed using reference TRBV2 and TRBJ2-1, is EPEVTQTPSHQVTQMGQEVILRCVPISNHLYFYWYRQILGQKVEFLVSFYNNEISEKSEIFDDQFSVERPDGSNFTLKIRSTKLEDSAMYFCASSKLAGGFNEQFFGPGTRLTVL.

The rearrangement uses TRBV5-6 and TRBJ2-3; TRBD2 aligns across 10 bases. CDR3 size: 15 residues. V lost 7 bases to trimming and J lost 4 bases; unmatched junction nucleotides: 9. Per germline, CDR1 SGHDT and CDR2 YYEEEE. The CDR3 protein is CASGVAGGLADTQYF. CDR3 in DNA: TGTGCCAGCGGCGTAGCGGGGGGCCTGGCAGATACGCAGTATTTT.

The CDR3 bases are TGTGCCAGCAGGAAGGGGCCTAATGAAAAACTGTTTTTT. Translating gives CASRKGPNEKLFF. This chain links TRBV14 with TRBJ1-4; tentatively, D is TRBD1 (5 bases). Germline CDR1 reads SGHDN; CDR2 reads FVKESK. The CDR3 is made up of 13 amino acids. V was pared by 6 bases and J by 3 bases, with 8 bases between.

The rearrangement links TRBV30 to TRBJ2-2, with 10 bases lining up with TRBD1. J gave up 7 bases and V 2 bases, and 10 bases lay outside the gene matches. Per germline, CDR1 GTSNPN and CDR2 SVGIG (reference sequence). The length of the CDR3 is 16 residues. The chain's CDR3 is CAWSTRTGGVGGELFF. The CDR3 DNA is TGTGCCTGGAGTACTAGGACAGGGGGTGTCGGCGGGGAGCTGTTTTTT.

The chain carries TRBV28 and TRBJ1-4; D may be TRBD1 (6 bases). CDR1 MDHEN and CDR2 SYDVKM come from the germline V gene. Trimming took off 4 bases at V and 5 bases at J, with 20 bases between the two ends. The CDR3 spans 17 residues. This CDR3 reads CASSYRIIQGTNEKLFF. As DNA, the CDR3 is TGTGCCAGCAGTTACCGAATTATACAGGGTACAAATGAAAAACTGTTTTTT.

V usage is TRBV6-1 and J usage is TRBJ2-2; D possibly corresponds to TRBD1 (5 bases). The CDR3 has 14 amino acids. The germline CDR1 and CDR2 sequences are MNHNS and SASEGT. Trimming stripped 4 bases from V and 1 base from J, with 7 bases between. CDR3: CASSGRGNTGELFF. The DNA of the CDR3 is TGTGCCAGCAGTGGTAGGGGGAACACCGGGGAGCTGTTTTTT.

CDR3 sequence: CASSSGTDNGYTF. CDR3 DNA: TGTGCCAGCAGTTCCGGGACAGACAATGGCTACACCTTC. The chain links TRBV7-9 to TRBJ1-2, with 7 bases identical to TRBD1. J was trimmed by 6 bases and V by 6 bases; bases with no gene match: 7. CDR1 SEHNR and CDR2 FQNEAQ come from the germline V gene (reference sequence). CDR3 length equals 13 residues. Variable domain in full (rest from reference TRBV7-9 and TRBJ1-2): DTGVSQNPRHKITKRGQNVTFRCDPISEHNRLYWYRQTLGQGPEFLTYFQNEAQLEKSRLLSDRFSAERPKGSFSTLEIQRTEQGDSAMYLCASSSGTDNGYTFGSGTRLTVV.

The V and J genes are TRBV7-2 and TRBJ1-1, with no clear D. Germline CDR1 SGHTA, CDR2 FQGNSA. The ends were cut back, 3 bases at V and 2 bases at J, with 10 bases in the middle. CDR3 size: 14 residues. CDR3 loop: CASSFRRLNTEAFF. CDR3 coding DNA: TGTGCCAGCAGCTTCAGGCGTCTTAACACTGAAGCTTTCTTT.

For this clone: The junction differs from germline at one of its ends, possibly a read error. V usage is TRBV14 and J usage is TRBJ2-1; 9 bases are a match to TRBD1. This CDR3 spans 16 amino acids. Germline V gene data show CDR1 as SGHDN and CDR2 as FVKESK. In DNA form, the CDR3 reads TGTGCCAGCAGCCATAGGACAGGGGCGGCCAACAATAAGCAGTTCTTC. Its protein is CASSHRTGAANNKQFF.

This clone was counted once. The chain carries TRBV5-4 and TRBJ2-5, with D unclear. The V and J ends lost 0 bases and 2 bases respectively, with 5 bases between them. From germline, CDR1 is SGHNT and CDR2 YYREEE (reference sequence). The CDR3 contains 13 residues. CDR3 in DNA: TGTGCCAGCAGCTTGGGGCAGCAAGAGACCCAGTACTTC. It codes for CASSLGQQETQYF. The entire variable domain, with the rest obtained from reference TRBV5-4 and TRBJ2-5, is as follows: ETGVTQSPTHLIKTRGQQVTLRCSSQSGHNTVSWYQQALGQGPQFIFQYYREEENGRGNFPPRFSGLQFPNYSSELNVNALELDDSALYLCASSLGQQETQYFGPGTRLLVL.

The gene calls are TRBV7-9 and TRBJ2-5; weak D call: TRBD1 (6 bases). The germline gives CDR1 SEHNR, CDR2 FQNEAQ (reference sequence). This CDR3 spans 15 amino acids. Trimming pared 5 bases from V and 1 base from J, leaving 14 bases between. The CDR3 coding sequence is TGTGCCAGCAGCCACAGGGATCCTGTCCAAGAGACCCAGTACTTC. It encodes CASSHRDPVQETQYF.

V gene TRBV9 combines with J gene TRBJ1-1; unclear D gene. There are 16 residues in the CDR3. Germline CDR1 SGDLS, CDR2 YYNGEE. V shed 0 bases and J shed 1 base, with 13 bases lying between them. The CDR3 here is CASSVAPRGRNTEAFF. The DNA for the CDR3 is TGTGCCAGCAGCGTAGCTCCTCGGGGTAGGAACACTGAAGCTTTCTTT.

The chain recombines TRBV30 with TRBJ2-7, with D possibly matching TRBD2 (5 bases). The V and J ends lost 3 bases and 9 bases respectively, with 18 bases between them. This CDR3 region has 13 residues. CDR1 is GTSNPN and CDR2 is SVGIG in the germline V gene (reference sequence). The CDR3 here is CAWSTGNARGQYF. The CDR3 DNA follows: TGTGCCTGGAGCACGGGGAACGCCCGCGGGCAGTACTTC.

V is TRBV6-1 and J is TRBJ2-2; 9 bases are a match to TRBD2. CDR3 length equals 14 residues. CDR1 is MNHNS and CDR2 is SASEGT in the germline V gene. Trimming took 7 bases from V and 6 from J; bases not matched to a gene: 6. The CDR3 sequence: CASIGTSRPGELFF. CDR3 DNA sequence: TGTGCCAGCATAGGGACTAGCCGTCCCGGGGAGCTGTTTTTT.

This chain links TRBV9 with TRBJ2-1; possible D gene TRBD2, 5 bases. The CDR3 has 15 amino acids. The germline CDR1 and CDR2 sequences are SGDLS and YYNGEE. Trimming took 1 base from V and 0 from J, leaving 8 bases between them. The CDR3: CASSVSEGSYNEQFF. CDR3 sequence (DNA): TGTGCCAGCAGCGTATCCGAGGGCTCCTACAATGAGCAGTTCTTC. Filled out from reference TRBV9 and TRBJ2-1, the complete variable domain reads DSGVTQTPKHLITATGQRVTLRCSPRSGDLSVYWYQQSLDQGLQFLIQYYNGEERAKGNILERFSAQQFPDLHSELNLSSLELGDSALYFCASSVSEGSYNEQFFGPGTRLTVL.

In this sample, this clone turned up once. V is TRBV7-3 and J is TRBJ1-2; the D gene is possibly TRBD1 (6 bases). The germline gives CDR1 SGHTA, CDR2 FQGTGA. The CDR3 totals 13 residues. The V end was cut by 2 bases, the J end by 6 bases, with 10 bases between. The CDR3: CASSLLAGDGYTF. The CDR3 DNA sequence: TGTGCCAGCAGCTTACTGGCAGGGGATGGCTACACCTTC.

The chain carries TRBV5-4 and TRBJ2-3; D unresolved. V shed 2 bases and J shed 3 bases, with 4 bases lying between them. Germline assignment: CDR1 SGHNT and CDR2 YYREEE (reference sequence). This CDR3 comprises 12 residues. CDR3 in amino acids: CASSFQTDTQYF. The CDR3 coding sequence is TGTGCCAGCAGCTTTCAGACAGATACGCAGTATTTT.

This chain connects TRBV2 to TRBJ1-5, with D possibly being TRBD1 (6 bases). Germline lookup yields CDR1 SNHLY and CDR2 FYNNEI. The V end lost 6 bases, the J end lost 3 bases, and 12 bases lay between the germline ends. This CDR3 has 14 residues. The DNA for the CDR3 is TGTGCCAGCAGGGGGGACATGCCCAATCAGCCCCAGCATTTT. This encodes CASRGDMPNQPQHF.

The count of this clone is one. V usage is TRBV7-9 and J usage is TRBJ2-1; 9 nucleotides agree with TRBD2. Germline assignment: CDR1 SEHNR and CDR2 FQNEAQ (reference sequence). Unmatched junction bases numbered 8, after V lost 5 bases and J lost 0 bases. This CDR3 has 17 amino acids. CDR3 sequence reads: CASSRLAEGFSYNEQFF. The CDR3 region has the DNA TGTGCCAGCAGCAGACTAGCGGAGGGTTTCTCCTACAATGAGCAGTTCTTC.

CDR3 amino acids: CASSLEQGEDTEAFF. The CDR3 DNA follows: TGCGCCAGCAGCTTGGAACAGGGGGAGGATACTGAAGCTTTCTTT. The J gene is TRBJ1-1, the V gene TRBV5-1; 8 bases are shared with TRBD1. CDR1 and CDR2 from the germline V gene are SGHRS and YFSETQ. The CDR3 totals 15 residues. V trimming: 0 bases; J trimming: 5 bases; junction bases outside the gene matches: 6.

V usage is TRBV10-2 and J usage is TRBJ1-1; D is uncertain. CDR3 length equals 15 residues. Trimming cost V 4 bases and J 3 bases, with 15 bases left between them. The germline gives CDR1 WSHSY, CDR2 SAAADI. The CDR3: CASSGRRSLHTEAFF. The CDR3 region has the DNA TGCGCCAGCAGTGGACGTCGGAGCTTGCACACTGAAGCTTTCTTT.

This clone is a singleton in its sample. The chain carries TRBV23-1 and TRBJ2-5, with D perhaps matching TRBD1 (7 bases). TRBV23-1 is an ORF; its function is uncertain. This CDR3 contains 14 residues. Between the trimmed V and J ends, which lost 7 bases and 2 bases, there was a span of 14 bases. CDR3 loop: CASNTGAGQETQYF. The CDR3 DNA sequence: TGCGCCAGCAACACAGGGGCGGGACAAGAGACCCAGTACTTC.

The gene calls are TRBV7-8 and TRBJ1-3; D is ambiguous. CDR1 is SGHVS, CDR2 FQNEAQ, per germline. The CDR3 contains 17 residues. The V and J ends lost 0 bases and 0 bases respectively, with 12 bases between them. CDR3 in DNA: TGTGCCAGCAGCTTAGCGTTTCGAGGAAGCTCTGGAAACACCATATATTTT. Amino acid sequence: CASSLAFRGSSGNTIYF.

CDR3 in amino acids: CASSVSEGDTEAFF. In nucleotides, the CDR3 is TGTGCCAGCAGCGTTAGCGAAGGTGACACTGAAGCTTTCTTT. The V call is TRBV9, the J call TRBJ1-1; no definite D call. Between the trimmed V and J ends, which lost 2 bases and 3 bases, there was a span of 11 bases. The germline gives CDR1 SGDLS, CDR2 YYNGEE. This CDR3 contains 14 residues.

The table lists this clone with a count of one. The gene calls are TRBV6-6 and TRBJ2-7; 7 nucleotides line up with TRBD1. Looked up from germline, CDR1 is MNHNY and CDR2 is SVGAGI (reference sequence). This CDR3 has 13 amino acids. V shed 7 bases and J 5 bases; nucleotides not matched to a gene: 8. The CDR3 reads CASKHRGQDEQYF. Written as DNA, the CDR3 is TGTGCCAGCAAACACAGGGGTCAGGACGAGCAGTACTTC.

The J gene is TRBJ2-1, the V gene TRBV6-1; perhaps TRBD2 as D (5 bases). The germline V gene encodes CDR1 MNHNS and CDR2 SASEGT. The CDR3 loop spans 14 amino acids. V was clipped by 8 bases and J by 0 bases, with 11 bases between them. The CDR3, as DNA: TGTGCCAGCTTAATGGGGAGCTCCTACAATGAGCAGTTCTTC. The encoded protein is CASLMGSSYNEQFF.

As regards this clone: The junction departs from the called germline gene at one end, perhaps through a read error. The chain links TRBV25-1 to TRBJ2-7; the D gene is possibly TRBD2 (5 bases). From germline, CDR1 is MGHDK and CDR2 SYGVNS. The CDR3 is 14 amino acids. The CDR3 bases are TGTGCCAGCAGTGGCCGGGGTAGCTCCCACGAGCAGTACTTC. Translating gives CASSGRGSSHEQYF.

Here the CDR3 reads CASSVPSGGAVEQFF. The CDR3, as DNA: TGTGCCAGCAGCGTCCCTAGCGGGGGGGCGGTTGAGCAGTTCTTC. The chain carries TRBV9 and TRBJ2-1, with TRBD2 matching 12 bases. V lost 2 bases and J lost 9; bases outside the gene matches: 6. Germline CDR1 reads SGDLS; CDR2 reads YYNGEE. There are 15 residues in the CDR3. Full variable domain (rest looked up from reference TRBV9 and TRBJ2-1): DSGVTQTPKHLITATGQRVTLRCSPRSGDLSVYWYQQSLDQGLQFLIQYYNGEERAKGNILERFSAQQFPDLHSELNLSSLELGDSALYFCASSVPSGGAVEQFFGPGTRLTVL.

This clone occurred once. CDR3 amino acids: CASSDSAEPGNTIYF. The DNA for the CDR3 is TGTGCCAGCAGTGACTCGGCAGAACCTGGAAACACCATATATTTT. This chain links TRBV6-4 with TRBJ1-3; D is undetermined. This CDR3 contains 15 residues. CDR1 is MRHNA, CDR2 SNTAGT, per germline. V was trimmed by 0 bases and J by 2 bases, leaving 8 bases between them.